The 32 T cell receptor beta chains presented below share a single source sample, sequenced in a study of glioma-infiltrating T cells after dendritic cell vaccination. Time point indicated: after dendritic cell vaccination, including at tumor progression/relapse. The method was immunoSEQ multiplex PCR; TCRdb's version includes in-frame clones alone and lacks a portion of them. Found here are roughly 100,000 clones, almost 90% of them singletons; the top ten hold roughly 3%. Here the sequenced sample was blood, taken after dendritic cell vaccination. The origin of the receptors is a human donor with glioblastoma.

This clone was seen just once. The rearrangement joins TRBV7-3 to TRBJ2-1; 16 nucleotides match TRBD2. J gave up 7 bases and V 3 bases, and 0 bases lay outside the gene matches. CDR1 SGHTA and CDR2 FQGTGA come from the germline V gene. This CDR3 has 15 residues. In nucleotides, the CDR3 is TGTGCCAGCAGCTTGGGACTAGCGGGAGGGAATGAGCAGTTCTTC. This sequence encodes CASSLGLAGGNEQFF.

This CDR3 reads CASSLLGQGPSYEQYF. CDR3 sequence (DNA): TGTGCCAGCAGTTTACTCGGCCAGGGCCCCTCCTACGAGCAGTACTTC. This sequence joins TRBV27 and TRBJ2-7, with D perhaps matching TRBD1 (5 bases). The CDR3 covers 16 residues. CDR1 MNHEY and CDR2 SMNVEV come from the germline V gene (reference sequence). The V gene lost 2 bases and the J gene lost 0 bases, with 14 bases spanning the gap.

The CDR3: CASSLGLASEQYF. Here the CDR3 DNA reads TGTGCCAGCAGCTTAGGACTAGCATCCGAGCAGTACTTC. The chain joins TRBV11-3 to TRBJ2-7, with TRBD2 matching 7 bases. The CDR3 sequence is 13 residues long. The V and J ends lost 1 base and 6 bases, in that order; junction bases with no gene match: 3. In germline, CDR1 is SGHNT, CDR2 YENEEA.

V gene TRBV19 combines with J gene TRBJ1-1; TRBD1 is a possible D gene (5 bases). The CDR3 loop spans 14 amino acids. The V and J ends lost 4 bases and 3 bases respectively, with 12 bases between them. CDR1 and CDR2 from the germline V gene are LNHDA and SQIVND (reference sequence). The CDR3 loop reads CASSTGPWDTEAFF. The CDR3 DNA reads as TGTGCCAGTAGTACAGGGCCCTGGGACACTGAAGCTTTCTTT.

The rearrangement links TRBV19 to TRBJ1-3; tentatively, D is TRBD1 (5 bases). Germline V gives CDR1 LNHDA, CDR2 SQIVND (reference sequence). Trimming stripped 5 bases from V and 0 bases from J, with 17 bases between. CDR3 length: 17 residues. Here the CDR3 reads CASSPNRSRVSGNTIYF. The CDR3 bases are TGTGCCAGTAGTCCAAACAGGAGCAGAGTCTCTGGAAACACCATATATTTT.

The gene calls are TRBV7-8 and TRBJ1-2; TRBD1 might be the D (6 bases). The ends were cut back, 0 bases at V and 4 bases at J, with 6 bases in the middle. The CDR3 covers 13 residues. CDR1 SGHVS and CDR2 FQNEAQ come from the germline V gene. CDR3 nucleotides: TGTGCCAGCAGCTTAGCAGGGGGCTATGGCTACACCTTC. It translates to CASSLAGGYGYTF.

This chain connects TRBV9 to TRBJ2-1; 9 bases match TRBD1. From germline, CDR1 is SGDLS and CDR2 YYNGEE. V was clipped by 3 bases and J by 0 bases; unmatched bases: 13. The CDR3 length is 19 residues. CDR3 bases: TGTGCCAGCAGCGCCCGACAGGGGGTGGTCCTGTCCTCCTACAATGAGCAGTTCTTC. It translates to CASSARQGVVLSSYNEQFF.

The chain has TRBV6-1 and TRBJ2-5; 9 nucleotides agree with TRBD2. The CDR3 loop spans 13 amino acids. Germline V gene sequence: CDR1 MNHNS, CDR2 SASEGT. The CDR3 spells CAGCASGIETQYF. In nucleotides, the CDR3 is TGTGCAGGATGCGCTAGCGGGATTGAGACCCAGTACTTC.

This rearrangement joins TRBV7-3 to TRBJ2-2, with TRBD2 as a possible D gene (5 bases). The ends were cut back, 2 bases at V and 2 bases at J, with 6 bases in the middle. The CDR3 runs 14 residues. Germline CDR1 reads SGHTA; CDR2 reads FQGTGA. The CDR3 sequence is CASSLDYNTGELFF. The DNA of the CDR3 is TGTGCCAGCAGCTTAGACTATAACACCGGGGAGCTGTTTTTT.

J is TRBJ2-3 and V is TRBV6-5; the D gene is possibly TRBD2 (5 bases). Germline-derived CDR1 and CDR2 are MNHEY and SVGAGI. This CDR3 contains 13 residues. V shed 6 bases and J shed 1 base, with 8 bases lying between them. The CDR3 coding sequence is TGTGCCAGCAGCCTCGGGGGCACAGATACGCAGTATTTT. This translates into CASSLGGTDTQYF.

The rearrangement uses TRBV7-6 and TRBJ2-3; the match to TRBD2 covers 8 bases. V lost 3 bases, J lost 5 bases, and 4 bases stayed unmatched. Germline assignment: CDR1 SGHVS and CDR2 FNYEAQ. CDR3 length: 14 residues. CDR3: CASSLGLGRDTQYF. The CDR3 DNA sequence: TGTGCCAGCAGCTTGGGACTAGGTCGAGATACGCAGTATTTT.

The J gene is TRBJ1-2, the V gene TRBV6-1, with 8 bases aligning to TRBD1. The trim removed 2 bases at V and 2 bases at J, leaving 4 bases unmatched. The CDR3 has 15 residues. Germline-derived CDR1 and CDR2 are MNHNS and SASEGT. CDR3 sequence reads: CASSEYGQGNYGYTF. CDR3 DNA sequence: TGTGCCAGCAGTGAATACGGACAGGGCAACTATGGCTACACCTTC.

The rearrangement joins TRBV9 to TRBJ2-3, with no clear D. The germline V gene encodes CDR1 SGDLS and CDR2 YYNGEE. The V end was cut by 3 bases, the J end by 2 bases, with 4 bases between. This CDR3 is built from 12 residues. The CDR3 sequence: CASSAFTDTQYF. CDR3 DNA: TGTGCCAGCAGCGCCTTCACAGATACGCAGTATTTT.

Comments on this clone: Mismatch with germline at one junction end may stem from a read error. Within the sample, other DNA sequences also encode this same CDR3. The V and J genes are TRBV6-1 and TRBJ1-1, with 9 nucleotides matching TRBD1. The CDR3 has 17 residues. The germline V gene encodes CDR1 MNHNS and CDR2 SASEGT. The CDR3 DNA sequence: TGTGCCAGCAGTGGAGTCCCGGGACAGGGACCTCGGACTGAGGCTTTCTTT. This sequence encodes CASSGVPGQGPRTEAFF.

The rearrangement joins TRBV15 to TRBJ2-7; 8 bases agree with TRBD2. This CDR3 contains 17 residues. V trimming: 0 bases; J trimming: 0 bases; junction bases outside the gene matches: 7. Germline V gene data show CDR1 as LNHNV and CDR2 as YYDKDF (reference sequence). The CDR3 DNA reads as TGTGCCACCAGCAGAGATGGCCACCGGGGGGGCTCCTACGAGCAGTACTTC. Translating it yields CATSRDGHRGGSYEQYF.

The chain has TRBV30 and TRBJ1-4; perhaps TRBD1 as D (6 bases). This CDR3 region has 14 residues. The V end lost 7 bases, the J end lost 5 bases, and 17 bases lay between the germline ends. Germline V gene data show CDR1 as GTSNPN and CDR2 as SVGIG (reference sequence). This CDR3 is CASEPGQQNEKLFF. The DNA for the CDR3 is TGTGCCTCGGAACCAGGACAGCAGAATGAAAAACTGTTTTTT.

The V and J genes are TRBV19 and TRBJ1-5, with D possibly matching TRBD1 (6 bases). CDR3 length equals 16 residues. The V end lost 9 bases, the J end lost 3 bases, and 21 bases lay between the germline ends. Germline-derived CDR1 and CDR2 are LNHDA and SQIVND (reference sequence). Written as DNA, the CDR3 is TGTGCCAGCTCCGAAACACCAGGGGCCGTCAATCAGCCCCAGCATTTT. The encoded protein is CASSETPGAVNQPQHF.

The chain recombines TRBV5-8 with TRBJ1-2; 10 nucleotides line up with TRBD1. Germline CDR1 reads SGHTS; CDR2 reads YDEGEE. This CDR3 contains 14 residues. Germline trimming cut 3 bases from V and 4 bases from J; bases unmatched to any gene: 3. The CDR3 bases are TGTGCCAGCAGCTCCCGGGACAGGGGCTATGGCTACACCTTC. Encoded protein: CASSSRDRGYGYTF.

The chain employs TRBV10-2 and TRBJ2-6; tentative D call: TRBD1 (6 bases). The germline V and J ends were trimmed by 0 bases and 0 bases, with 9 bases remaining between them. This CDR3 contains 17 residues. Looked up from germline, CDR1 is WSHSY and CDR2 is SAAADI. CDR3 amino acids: CASSESDRVSGANVLTF. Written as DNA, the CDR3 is TGCGCCAGCAGTGAGTCGGACAGAGTCTCTGGGGCCAACGTCCTGACTTTC.

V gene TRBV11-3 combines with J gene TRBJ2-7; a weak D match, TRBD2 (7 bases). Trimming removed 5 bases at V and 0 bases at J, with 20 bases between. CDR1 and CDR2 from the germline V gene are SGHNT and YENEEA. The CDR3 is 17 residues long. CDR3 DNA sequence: TGTGCCAGCAGCCGGAGGGGGGGCGGGTGGAACTCCTACGAGCAGTACTTC. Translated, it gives CASSRRGGGWNSYEQYF.

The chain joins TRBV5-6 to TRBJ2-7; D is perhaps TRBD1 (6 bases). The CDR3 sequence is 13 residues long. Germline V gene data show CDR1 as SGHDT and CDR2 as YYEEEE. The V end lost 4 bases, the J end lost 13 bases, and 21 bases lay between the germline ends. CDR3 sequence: CASSPRGPASLYF. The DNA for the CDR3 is TGTGCCAGCAGCCCCAGGGGACCAGCGAGCTTATACTTC. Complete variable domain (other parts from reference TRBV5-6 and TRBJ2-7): DAGVTQSPTHLIKTRGQQVTLRCSPKSGHDTVSWYQQALGQGPQFIFQYYEEEERQRGNFPDRFSGHQFPNYSSELNVNALLLGDSALYLCASSPRGPASLYFGPGTRLTVT.

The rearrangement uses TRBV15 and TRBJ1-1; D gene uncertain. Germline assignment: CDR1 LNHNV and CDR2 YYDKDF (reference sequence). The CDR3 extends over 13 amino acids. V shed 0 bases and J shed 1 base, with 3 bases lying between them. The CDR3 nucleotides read TGTGCCACCAGCAGAGATAGGAACACTGAAGCTTTCTTT. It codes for CATSRDRNTEAFF.

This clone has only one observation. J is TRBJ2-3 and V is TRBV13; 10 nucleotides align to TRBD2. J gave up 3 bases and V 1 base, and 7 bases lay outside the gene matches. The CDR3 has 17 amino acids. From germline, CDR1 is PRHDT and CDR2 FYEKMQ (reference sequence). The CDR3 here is CASSLEAGGKYTDTQYF. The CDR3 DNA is TGTGCCAGCAGCTTAGAAGCGGGAGGGAAATATACAGATACGCAGTATTTT.

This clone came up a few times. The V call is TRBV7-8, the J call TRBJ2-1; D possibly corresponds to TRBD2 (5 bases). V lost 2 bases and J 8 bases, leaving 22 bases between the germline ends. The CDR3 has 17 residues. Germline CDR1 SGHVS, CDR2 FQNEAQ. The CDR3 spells CASSLRELDLGSHEQFF. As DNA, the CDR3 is TGTGCCAGCAGCTTAAGGGAGTTAGATCTTGGTTCGCATGAGCAGTTCTTC.

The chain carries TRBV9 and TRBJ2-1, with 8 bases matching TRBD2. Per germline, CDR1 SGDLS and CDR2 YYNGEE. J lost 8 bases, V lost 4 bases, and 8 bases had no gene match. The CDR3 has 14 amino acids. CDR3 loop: CASSPGGGRDEQFF. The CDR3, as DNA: TGTGCCAGCAGCCCCGGGGGGGGCCGAGATGAGCAGTTCTTC.

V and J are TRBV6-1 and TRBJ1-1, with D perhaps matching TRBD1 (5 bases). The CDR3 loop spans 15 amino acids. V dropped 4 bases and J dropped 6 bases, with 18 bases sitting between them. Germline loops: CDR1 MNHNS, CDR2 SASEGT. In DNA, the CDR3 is TGTGCCAGCAGTGGACCTGGGCGGGGACCGGCTGAAGCTTTCTTT. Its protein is CASSGPGRGPAEAFF.

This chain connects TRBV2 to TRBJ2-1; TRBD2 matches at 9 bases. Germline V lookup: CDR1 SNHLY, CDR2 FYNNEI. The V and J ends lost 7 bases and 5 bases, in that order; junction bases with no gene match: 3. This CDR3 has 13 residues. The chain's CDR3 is CASKAGGNNEQFF. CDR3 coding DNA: TGTGCCAGCAAAGCGGGAGGAAACAATGAGCAGTTCTTC.

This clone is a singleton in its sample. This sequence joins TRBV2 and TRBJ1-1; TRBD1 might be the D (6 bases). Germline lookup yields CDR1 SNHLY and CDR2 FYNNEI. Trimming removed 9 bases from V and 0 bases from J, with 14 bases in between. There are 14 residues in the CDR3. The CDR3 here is CASHLQGLNTEAFF. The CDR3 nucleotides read TGTGCCAGTCACCTACAGGGTTTGAACACTGAAGCTTTCTTT.

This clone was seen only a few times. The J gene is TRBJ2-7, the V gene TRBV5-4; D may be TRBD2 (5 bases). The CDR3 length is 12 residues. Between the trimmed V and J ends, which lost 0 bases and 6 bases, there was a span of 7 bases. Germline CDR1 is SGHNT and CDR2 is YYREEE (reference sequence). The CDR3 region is CASSLVGSEQYF. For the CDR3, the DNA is TGTGCCAGCAGCTTGGTTGGGAGCGAGCAGTACTTC.

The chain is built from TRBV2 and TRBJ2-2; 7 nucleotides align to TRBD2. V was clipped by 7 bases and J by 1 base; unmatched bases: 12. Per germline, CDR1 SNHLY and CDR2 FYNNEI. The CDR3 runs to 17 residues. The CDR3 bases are TGTGCCAGCATCCCCGACGGGGGGACGGTGAACACCGGGGAGCTGTTTTTT. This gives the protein CASIPDGGTVNTGELFF.

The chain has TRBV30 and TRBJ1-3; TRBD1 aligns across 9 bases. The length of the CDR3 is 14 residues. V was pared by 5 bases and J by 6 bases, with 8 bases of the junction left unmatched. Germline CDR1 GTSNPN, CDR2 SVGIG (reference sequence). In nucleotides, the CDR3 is TGTGCCTGGTCCTTTACAGGGGGCGTAAACACCATATATTTT. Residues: CAWSFTGGVNTIYF.

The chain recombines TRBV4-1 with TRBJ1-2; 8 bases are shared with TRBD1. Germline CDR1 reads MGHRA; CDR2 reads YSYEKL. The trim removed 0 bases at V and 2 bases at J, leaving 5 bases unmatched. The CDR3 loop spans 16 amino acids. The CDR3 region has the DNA TGCGCCAGCAGCCAAGATCGTGGACAGGGAAACTATGGCTACACCTTC. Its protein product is CASSQDRGQGNYGYTF.